This entry features one TCR beta chain sequence. The data derive from a study of shared clonotypes between healthy human individuals. Partitioning of CD4+ cells yielded a CD45RA+ naive subset and a CD45RA-negative memory subset. Sequencing was performed with immunoSEQ multiplex PCR; in TCRdb, only in-frame clones are kept and a portion is missing. The sample has about 2.4 million clones, just over 90% seen once. The ends were cut back, 0 bases at V and 4 bases at J, with 11 bases in the middle. Germline V gene data show CDR1 as SGHKS and CDR2 as YYEKEE (reference sequence). CDR3 length equals 14 residues.

The material sequenced was naive CD4+ T cells sorted from blood. Described subset: CD45RA+ positively selected. The sequence was obtained from a man in his late teens or twenties in good health. The V call is TRBV5-5, the J call TRBJ2-7; D not certain. CDR3 amino acids: CASSLGPNLYEQYF. The CDR3 DNA follows: TGTGCCAGCAGCTTGGGGCCTAATTTGTACGAGCAGTACTTC.